The TCR beta chain described here comes from a study of T cell repertoires in cytomegalovirus infection. Overall study context: The public TCR beta signatures pointed to both CMV infection and matching HLA type.

General study points: Dominating the ex vivo response were HLA-C-restricted CMV-specific TCR beta clonotypes. Cumulated frequencies of public TCR beta families served to identify carriers of CMV plus the relevant HLA.

Looked up from germline, CDR1 is SGHDT and CDR2 is YYEEEE. The germline V and J ends were trimmed by 1 base and 0 bases, with 6 bases remaining between them. CDR3 length equals 14 residues. This clonotype came up many times. What it binds is not known. Using its own MiXCR run on the reads, TCRdb lists one record per CDR3 protein. The sample shows 480,000 or so distinct CDR3 sequences, approximately 10% of them seen only once. The clonotype comes from a human donor in good health (CMV status not recorded). Some clones in this sample may be carry-over from other donors' samples. This sequence joins TRBV5-6 and TRBJ2-3; D call uncertain. Sequenced input: PBMCs. CDR3 loop: CASSLSLSTDTQYF. CDR3 nucleotides: TGTGCCAGCAGCTTGTCCCTAAGCACAGATACGCAGTATTTT.